This T cell receptor (beta chain) was recorded in a study of cytomegalovirus exposure and HLA in healthy donors. Whole-study results and caveats: A list of 164 TCR beta chains associated with cytomegalovirus was given. The CMV antigen specificity of a few CMV-associated chains was confirmed through in vitro analysis.

Note on this clone: Antigen: not known.

The PCR was carried out with 60 Vbeta primers and 13 Jbeta primers. Original analysis: A follow-up analysis tallied about 80 million unique TCR beta chains, roughly 10 million shared. Measured with immunoSEQ multiplex PCR; TCRdb has only the in-frame clones, and not every one. V, J and clone size reflect that table, while D and trimming were determined from the DNA. The data hold some 130,000 clones, with 79% observed a single time. Germline CDR1 and CDR2: SNHLY and FYNNEI. The V end lost 3 bases, the J end lost 1 base, and 6 bases lay between the germline ends. This CDR3 is built from 13 residues. Sequencing was done on a sample of PBMCs. V gene TRBV2 combines with J gene TRBJ1-1, with unresolved D. The TCR sequence derives from a young man in good health and CMV-seronegative. DNA of the CDR3: TGTGCCAGCAGTGAGGAGGGGAACACTGAAGCTTTCTTT. Its protein product is CASSEEGNTEAFF.